This T cell receptor beta chain came from a study of PD-1 blockade in mismatch repair-deficient tumors. Whole-study context: All were previously treated, progressing patients with 11 to 13 mismatch repair-deficient cancer types.

The CDR3 spans 14 residues. The J segment lost 3 bases and the V segment lost 6 bases, leaving 7 bases of the junction unmatched. Germline V gene sequence: CDR1 MNHNY, CDR2 SVGAGI (reference sequence). The assay was immunoSEQ multiplex PCR, and TCRdb's table has in-frame clones only and misses some. Here the sample spans some 100,000 clones, over 75% being singletons. Mismatch repair deficiency was confirmed in all patients, by PCR or immunohistochemistry. The TCR-sequenced patients were a few responders to pembrolizumab. Turning to this clone: What it recognizes is unknown.

Study-wide results and limits: Tumor-resident clones, often absent from pretreatment blood, expanded after pembrolizumab and then contracted.

This sample comprised peripheral blood, obtained approximately 35 weeks after starting pembrolizumab. The TCR was taken from an adult with mismatch repair-deficient cancer. This chain connects TRBV6-6 to TRBJ2-7; 8 bases map to TRBD1. The CDR3 protein is CASSLRTGFYEQYF. The CDR3 DNA reads TGTGCCAGCAGCCTCAGGACAGGGTTCTACGAGCAGTACTTC.